This is a list of T cell receptor beta chains from one sample in a study of molecular identifiers for immune sequencing clone quantification. TCRdb reprocessed the PCR reads with MiXCR, giving one entry per CDR3 protein. The data show some 320,000 distinct CDR3 sequences, with 24% seen just once and 0.65% to 0.75% held by the top ten. The sample comprised naive CD8+ T cells from blood, with Jurkat cell RNA spiked in. Source of these receptors: a human donor in good health. Some libraries in this study had Jurkat cell RNA spiked in. Both conserved end residues are part of each CDR3. D genes are given only for firm matches. Size is omitted from some rows. Given values are once, few, many or a class for expanded clones.

d_gene: .; j_gene: TRBJ2-3; v_gene: TRBV29-1; abundance: many; CDR3nt: TGCAGCGTTGACCCGGGCACAGATACGCAGTATTTT; CDR3aa: CSVDPGTDTQYF
d_gene: TRBD2; j_gene: TRBJ2-7; v_gene: TRBV20-1; abundance: few; CDR3nt: TGCAGTGCCTCGGGAGGAGGGACCGAGCAGTACTTC; CDR3aa: CSASGGGTEQYF
d_gene: .; j_gene: TRBJ2-3; v_gene: TRBV2; abundance: many; CDR3nt: TGTGCCAGCAGTGACACAGACGGAAGCACAGATACGCAGTATTTT; CDR3aa: CASSDTDGSTDTQYF
d_gene: .; j_gene: TRBJ2-3; v_gene: TRBV9; abundance: .; CDR3nt: TGTGCCAGCAGCCCCCCCCCCGCAGATACGCAGTATTTT; CDR3aa: CASSPPPADTQYF
d_gene: TRBD1; j_gene: TRBJ2-3; v_gene: TRBV6-1; abundance: .; CDR3nt: TGCGCCAGCTGGGACAGGGGGAGTACAGATACGCAGTGTTTT; CDR3aa: CASWDRGSTDTQCF
d_gene: TRBD2; j_gene: TRBJ2-4; v_gene: TRBV7-9; abundance: many; CDR3nt: TGTGCCAGCACTAGCGGGGAAGCCAAAAACATTCAGTACTTC; CDR3aa: CASTSGEAKNIQYF
d_gene: .; j_gene: TRBJ2-7; v_gene: TRBV3-1; abundance: .; CDR3nt: TGTGCCAGCAGCCCGGTGCGGGGCCCCTACGAGCAGTACTTC; CDR3aa: CASSPVRGPYEQYF
d_gene: .; j_gene: TRBJ1-2; v_gene: TRBV23-1; abundance: many; CDR3nt: TGCGCCAGCAGTCTATCCAGGGACTATGGCTACACCTTC; CDR3aa: CASSLSRDYGYTF
d_gene: .; j_gene: TRBJ1-1; v_gene: TRBV5-4; abundance: many; CDR3nt: TGTGCCAGCAGCTTGAGGGGGGGTGGTACTGAAGCTTTCTTT; CDR3aa: CASSLRGGGTEAFF
d_gene: TRBD1; j_gene: TRBJ1-1; v_gene: TRBV2; abundance: .; CDR3nt: TGTGCCAGCAGTGATGAGACAGGGTCCAGGTTCACTGAAGCTTTCTTT; CDR3aa: CASSDETGSRFTEAFF
d_gene: .; j_gene: TRBJ1-5; v_gene: TRBV9; abundance: few; CDR3nt: TGTGCCAGCAGCCCCAGCAGCGCGGATCAGCCCCAGCATTTT; CDR3aa: CASSPSSADQPQHF
d_gene: TRBD1; j_gene: TRBJ2-5; v_gene: TRBV12-3/TRBV12-4; abundance: many; CDR3nt: TGTGCCAGCAGTCAGCAGGGGGCTGGTAGAGAGACCCAGTACTTC; CDR3aa: CASSQQGAGRETQYF
d_gene: .; j_gene: TRBJ2-5; v_gene: TRBV11-2; abundance: .; CDR3nt: TGTGCCAGCAGCTTACCCTCAGAGACCCAGTACTTC; CDR3aa: CASSLPSETQYF
d_gene: .; j_gene: TRBJ2-7; v_gene: TRBV3-1; abundance: .; CDR3nt: TGTGCCAGCAGCGCTGGCCATTCCTACGAGCAGTACTTC; CDR3aa: CASSAGHSYEQYF
d_gene: .; j_gene: TRBJ2-7; v_gene: TRBV6-1; abundance: .; CDR3nt: TGTGCCAGCCTCGTAGGCCCGGCCTTGGCTGGAGAGCAGTACTTC; CDR3aa: CASLVGPALAGEQYF
d_gene: .; j_gene: TRBJ2-7; v_gene: TRBV5-1; abundance: few; CDR3nt: TGCGCCAGCAGCTTGGGACAGGACAGCTCCTACGAGCAGTACTTC; CDR3aa: CASSLGQDSSYEQYF
d_gene: .; j_gene: TRBJ2-3; v_gene: TRBV30; abundance: .; CDR3nt: TGTGCCTGGAATACAGTAGGCACAGATACGCAGTATTTT; CDR3aa: CAWNTVGTDTQYF
d_gene: TRBD1; j_gene: TRBJ1-4; v_gene: TRBV14; abundance: few; CDR3nt: TGTGCCAGCAGCGGCACGACAGGGAGTAATGAAAAACTGTTTTTT; CDR3aa: CASSGTTGSNEKLFF
d_gene: TRBD1; j_gene: TRBJ2-3; v_gene: TRBV7-6; abundance: few; CDR3nt: TGTGCCAGCAGCTACTCGGGACAGGGGTGGGTTGCAGATACGCAGTATTTT; CDR3aa: CASSYSGQGWVADTQYF
d_gene: TRBD2; j_gene: TRBJ2-3; v_gene: TRBV29-1; abundance: many; CDR3nt: TGCAGCGTTGACCTTCTAGCGGACACAGATACGCAGTATTTT; CDR3aa: CSVDLLADTDTQYF
d_gene: .; j_gene: TRBJ2-7; v_gene: TRBV27; abundance: .; CDR3nt: TGTGCCAGCAGTTTATCGGCTAGAAGCGACGAGCAGTACTTC; CDR3aa: CASSLSARSDEQYF
d_gene: TRBD2; j_gene: TRBJ2-1; v_gene: TRBV30; abundance: few; CDR3nt: TGTGCCTGGAGTGTACGGGTCGGGGGGGCCCATGAGCAGTTCTTC; CDR3aa: CAWSVRVGGAHEQFF
d_gene: TRBD1; j_gene: TRBJ2-3; v_gene: TRBV4-3; abundance: .; CDR3nt: TGCGCCAGCAGCCAGGCCCCTCTGTGGGACAGAAGCACAGATACGCGGTATTTT; CDR3aa: CASSQAPLWDRSTDTRYF
d_gene: TRBD1; j_gene: TRBJ1-1; v_gene: TRBV20-1; abundance: many; CDR3nt: TGCAGTGCTACCGACAGGGGCGTAATGAACACTGAAGCTTTCTTT; CDR3aa: CSATDRGVMNTEAFF
d_gene: TRBD2; j_gene: TRBJ2-7; v_gene: TRBV2; abundance: .; CDR3nt: TGTGCCAGCAGTGAAGCTAGCGGGGCGTCCTACGAGCAGTACTTC; CDR3aa: CASSEASGASYEQYF
d_gene: TRBD2; j_gene: TRBJ2-3; v_gene: TRBV11-2; abundance: .; CDR3nt: TGTGCCAGCAGCTATCGTGGGGCTAGCGGCCGAGATACGCAGTATTTT; CDR3aa: CASSYRGASGRDTQYF
d_gene: .; j_gene: TRBJ1-5; v_gene: TRBV19; abundance: .; CDR3nt: TGTGCCAGTAGTCCTAGTCAGGGTAGCAATCAGCCCCAGCATTTT; CDR3aa: CASSPSQGSNQPQHF
d_gene: TRBD1; j_gene: TRBJ2-7; v_gene: TRBV20-1; abundance: .; CDR3nt: TGCAGTGCTACCGGGGCAGGGGGTTACGAGCAGTACTTC; CDR3aa: CSATGAGGYEQYF
d_gene: TRBD2; j_gene: TRBJ2-3; v_gene: TRBV27; abundance: .; CDR3nt: TGTGCCAGCAGTTTAGCGGGAGGGGGGCGGAATACGCAGTATTTT; CDR3aa: CASSLAGGGRNTQYF
d_gene: TRBD1; j_gene: TRBJ2-7; v_gene: TRBV9; abundance: few; CDR3nt: TGTGCCAGCAGCGCTTCCGGGACAGGCGTAGCCTACGAGCAGTACTTC; CDR3aa: CASSASGTGVAYEQYF
d_gene: .; j_gene: TRBJ2-1; v_gene: TRBV30; abundance: .; CDR3nt: TGTACCTGGGGCCGTCTGGGGGATGAGCAGTTCTTC; CDR3aa: CTWGRLGDEQFF
d_gene: .; j_gene: TRBJ1-1; v_gene: TRBV19; abundance: .; CDR3nt: TGTGCCAGTGCAGGCGGCTGGCGTACTGAAGCTTTCTTT; CDR3aa: CASAGGWRTEAFF
d_gene: .; j_gene: TRBJ2-3; v_gene: TRBV6-6; abundance: few; CDR3nt: TGTGCCAGCAGTCCCCTAGCTGGTGCAGATACGCAGTATTTT; CDR3aa: CASSPLAGADTQYF
d_gene: .; j_gene: TRBJ2-1; v_gene: TRBV18; abundance: .; CDR3nt: TGTGCCAGCTCACCCCTCACCTACAATGAGCAGTTCTTC; CDR3aa: CASSPLTYNEQFF
d_gene: .; j_gene: TRBJ2-3; v_gene: TRBV24-1; abundance: .; CDR3nt: TGTGCCACCAGTGATAGACAGGACCAGTTCACAGATACGCAGTATTTT; CDR3aa: CATSDRQDQFTDTQYF
d_gene: TRBD1; j_gene: TRBJ1-4; v_gene: TRBV6-4; abundance: .; CDR3nt: TGTGCCAGCAGTGACTCAGGATGCCGCGGCAGGGGGGGGGAAAAACTGTTTTTT; CDR3aa: CASSDSGCRGRGGEKLFF
d_gene: .; j_gene: TRBJ2-7; v_gene: TRBV11-2; abundance: few; CDR3nt: TGTGCCAGCAGCCCCACTGATCCCTCCTACGAGCAGTACTTC; CDR3aa: CASSPTDPSYEQYF
d_gene: .; j_gene: TRBJ2-5; v_gene: TRBV3-1; abundance: few; CDR3nt: TGTGCCAGCAGCCAAGAAATGCGGGACTCAGAGACCCAGTACTTC; CDR3aa: CASSQEMRDSETQYF
d_gene: TRBD1; j_gene: TRBJ1-1; v_gene: TRBV27; abundance: few; CDR3nt: TGTGCCAGCAGTTTGGGAACAGGGGGTGAAGCTTTCTTT; CDR3aa: CASSLGTGGEAFF
d_gene: TRBD2; j_gene: TRBJ2-7; v_gene: TRBV4-3; abundance: few; CDR3nt: TGCGCCAGCAGCCAAGATGGGGCGACTAGCAACCTTAGGAGCGAGCAGTACTTC; CDR3aa: CASSQDGATSNLRSEQYF
d_gene: .; j_gene: TRBJ1-1; v_gene: TRBV7-9; abundance: many; CDR3nt: TGTGCCAGCAGCTCTGTTACAGGGCTCACTGAAGCTTTCTTT; CDR3aa: CASSSVTGLTEAFF
d_gene: .; j_gene: TRBJ1-5; v_gene: TRBV6-1; abundance: .; CDR3nt: TGTGCCAGCACCCCCCGTCTCCCAGGGTGGCAGCCCCAGCATTTT; CDR3aa: CASTPRLPGWQPQHF
d_gene: .; j_gene: TRBJ2-1; v_gene: TRBV4-1; abundance: .; CDR3nt: TGCGCCAGCAGGCTCGATAAGGGTTTCGGTGAGCAGTTCTTC; CDR3aa: CASRLDKGFGEQFF
d_gene: .; j_gene: TRBJ2-1; v_gene: TRBV12-5; abundance: few; CDR3nt: TGTGCTAGTGGTACCGGGGGTCCTGAGCAGTTCTTC; CDR3aa: CASGTGGPEQFF
d_gene: .; j_gene: TRBJ2-5; v_gene: TRBV7-2; abundance: .; CDR3nt: TGTGCCAGCAGCTTACGAGGCGGGGAACTTCAAGAGCCCCAGTACTTC; CDR3aa: CASSLRGGELQEPQYF
d_gene: .; j_gene: TRBJ2-3; v_gene: TRBV12-3/TRBV12-4; abundance: few; CDR3nt: TGTGCCAGCAGTTTTTCTCCGGTAAAGATGGGGCAAACCGGCGGGGCAGATACGCAGTATTTT; CDR3aa: CASSFSPVKMGQTGGADTQYF
d_gene: .; j_gene: TRBJ1-3; v_gene: TRBV19; abundance: .; CDR3nt: TGTGCCAGTAGTCTCAGTGGGAGGAGTACTGGAAACACCATATATTTT; CDR3aa: CASSLSGRSTGNTIYF
d_gene: .; j_gene: TRBJ1-1; v_gene: TRBV27; abundance: few; CDR3nt: TGTGCCAGCAGTCAGGAGGGAAACACTGAAGCTTTCTTT; CDR3aa: CASSQEGNTEAFF
d_gene: TRBD1; j_gene: TRBJ2-5; v_gene: TRBV6-5; abundance: many; CDR3nt: TGTGCCAGCAGCCCGAGACAGGGCTGGACGACCCAGTACTTC; CDR3aa: CASSPRQGWTTQYF
d_gene: .; j_gene: TRBJ2-4; v_gene: TRBV28; abundance: many; CDR3nt: TGTGCCAGCAGTTTACACAGGGTTCGTGACATTCAGTACTTC; CDR3aa: CASSLHRVRDIQYF
d_gene: TRBD1; j_gene: TRBJ2-7; v_gene: TRBV12-3/TRBV12-4; abundance: many; CDR3nt: TGTGCCAGCAGTTCCGGGACAGGGGTCTACGAGCAGTACTTC; CDR3aa: CASSSGTGVYEQYF